This T cell receptor beta chain was recovered during a study of molecular identifiers for immune sequencing clone quantification. Overall study findings and caveats: Detection of one spiked Jurkat cell's TCR RNA reportedly worked in about a million naive cells. Because of identical TCR molecules sharing a barcode, sizes of highly expanded clones could be underestimated.

The germline V and J ends were trimmed by 8 bases and 4 bases, with 19 bases remaining between them. The germline gives CDR1 MNHEY, CDR2 SVGAGI. This CDR3 has 15 residues. TCRdb reprocessed the PCR reads with MiXCR, giving one entry per CDR3 protein. In the table there are hundreds of thousands of distinct CDR3 sequences, roughly 21% of which are singletons. Using 10%, 30% or 50% RNA, naive CD8 libraries were derived from 20,000 to 1,000,000 sorted cells. About this clonotype: What it binds is unknown.

Sequences were obtained from naive CD8+ T cells from blood, with Jurkat cell RNA spiked in. Subset specified: FACS-sorted CD8+CD4-CCR7+CD45RA+ naive T cells. The receptor comes from a human donor in good health. Some libraries in this study had Jurkat cell RNA spiked in. The genes are TRBV6-5 and TRBJ2-3; the D call may be TRBD1 or TRBD2 (5 bases each). The CDR3 here is CASSAQWGMADTQYF. The CDR3 DNA is TGTGCCAGCTCAGCCCAATGGGGGATGGCAGATACGCAGTATTTT.